This T cell receptor beta chain was captured in a study of radiotherapy plus CTLA-4 blockade in lung cancer. General study findings and limits: An expansion of tumor-derived TCR clones occurred in blood after radiotherapy plus ipilimumab. Increased serum interferon-beta after radiation also reportedly predicted response strongly.

Focal radiation plus CTLA-4 blockade with ipilimumab was administered to patients who had chemo-refractory metastatic non-small-cell lung cancer. The repertoire was sequenced with immunoSEQ multiplex PCR; TCRdb's copy has only in-frame clones and lacks some. In the table there are around 130,000 clones, about 90% of which are singletons. In germline, CDR1 is SGHRS, CDR2 YFSETQ. V gave up 0 bases and J gave up 8 bases, with 17 bases separating them. The CDR3 length is 15 residues. This clone was detected only once. The target antigen is unknown. The chain couples TRBV5-1 to TRBJ2-5; either TRBD1 or TRBD2 may supply D (5 bases each). Sequencing used peripheral blood, obtained from a patient treated with radiotherapy plus ipilimumab. This sequence originates from a human donor with non-small cell lung cancer that progressed on radiotherapy plus ipilimumab. The CDR3 DNA reads as TGCGCCAGCAGCTTGGGTAATGGGACCGCGTTTACCCAGTACTTC. Translated: CASSLGNGTAFTQYF.